The 28 T cell receptor beta chains below come from one sample, sequenced in a study of blood T cell repertoires in COVID-19. This table comes from immunoSEQ multiplex PCR, and its TCRdb copy is limited to in-frame clones, with some not included. The data show approximately 77,000 clones, approximately 90% seen once. The source material was peripheral blood. The receptor set was obtained from a man aged 30-40 years with acute or convalescent COVID-19.

This chain links TRBV11-2 with TRBJ2-1, with TRBD1 matching over 8 bases. The CDR3 consists of 15 residues. The germline V gene has CDR1 SGHAT and CDR2 FQNNGV. The V and J ends lost 5 bases and 9 bases, in that order; junction bases with no gene match: 12. The CDR3 protein is CASSPRQDRGTEQFF. CDR3 bases: TGTGCCAGCAGCCCACGGCAAGACAGGGGCACTGAGCAGTTCTTC.

The rearrangement uses TRBV6-6 and TRBJ2-7; no clear D. Germline CDR1 is MNHNY and CDR2 is SVGAGI (reference sequence). The CDR3 length is 14 residues. The V end was cut by 6 bases, the J end by 0 bases, with 12 bases between. CDR3 amino acids: CASRDAQNSYEQYV. The DNA for the CDR3 is TGTGCCAGCAGAGATGCCCAGAACTCCTACGAGCAGTACGTC.

V gene TRBV5-1 combines with J gene TRBJ1-6; tentatively, D is TRBD1 (6 bases). This CDR3 comprises 14 residues. Between the trimmed V and J ends, which lost 1 base and 9 bases, there was a span of 11 bases. Germline CDR1 is SGHRS and CDR2 is YFSETQ. CDR3 sequence reads: CASSLNREGSPLHF. The DNA of the CDR3 is TGCGCCAGCAGCTTGAACAGGGAAGGTTCACCCCTCCACTTT.

This chain connects TRBV11-3 to TRBJ1-4, with a tentative D call TRBD1 (6 bases). The V gene's germline CDR1 is SGHNT and CDR2 YENEEA. The CDR3 spans 16 residues. The ends were cut back, 2 bases at V and 0 bases at J, with 10 bases in the middle. CDR3 nucleotide sequence: TGTGCCAGCAGCTTACAGGGGTTTGCAACTAATGAAAAACTGTTTTTT. Residues: CASSLQGFATNEKLFF.

The rearrangement uses TRBV5-1 and TRBJ2-3; the D is unclear. CDR1 SGHRS and CDR2 YFSETQ come from the germline V gene. The CDR3 is 12 amino acids. V was shortened by 2 bases and J by 6 bases, with 7 bases between the two germline ends. Here the CDR3 DNA reads TGCGCCAGCAGCTTAGAGATGGATACGCAGTATTTT. It codes for CASSLEMDTQYF.

The chain is built from TRBV4-1 and TRBJ1-4; 9 bases agree with TRBD1. Trimming at V came to 4 bases and at J to 7 bases, leaving 1 base not matched to a gene. CDR1 MGHRA and CDR2 YSYEKL come from the germline V gene. This CDR3 comprises 13 residues. This CDR3 is CASSLTGGEKLFF. The DNA for the CDR3 is TGCGCCAGCAGCCTGACAGGGGGTGAAAAACTGTTTTTT.

The chain links TRBV30 to TRBJ2-5, with D possibly TRBD2 on 6 matching bases. The CDR3 is 15 amino acids. Trimming took off 3 bases at V and 0 bases at J, with 14 bases between the two ends. Germline lookup yields CDR1 GTSNPN and CDR2 SVGIG (reference sequence). The CDR3 protein is CAWSRGESNQETQYF. For the CDR3, the DNA is TGTGCCTGGAGCCGCGGGGAATCCAACCAAGAGACCCAGTACTTC.

This clone was seen just once. The rearrangement joins TRBV6-6 to TRBJ1-2, with a tentative D call TRBD1 (6 bases). The CDR3 spans 13 residues. Germline CDR1 reads MNHNY; CDR2 reads SVGAGI (reference sequence). V dropped 7 bases and J dropped 5 bases, with 14 bases sitting between them. The CDR3, as DNA: TGTGCCAGCAAAACAACAGGGAATTATGGCTACACCTTC. The encoded protein is CASKTTGNYGYTF.

The rearrangement uses TRBV19 and TRBJ1-1; TRBD1 might be the D (6 bases). Trimming left V 6 bases short and J 1 base short, with 15 bases between. Germline V gives CDR1 LNHDA, CDR2 SQIVND (reference sequence). CDR3 length equals 15 residues. The chain's CDR3 is CASRIRTEWNTEAFF. The DNA of the CDR3 is TGTGCCAGTAGAATAAGGACAGAGTGGAACACTGAAGCTTTCTTT.

This sequence joins TRBV12-3 or TRBV12-4 and TRBJ2-1; 8 nucleotides align to TRBD2. The CDR3 is 13 residues long. J gave up 7 bases and V 6 bases, and 5 bases lay outside the gene matches. The CDR3 is CASRPTSVNEQFF. The CDR3 DNA sequence: TGTGCCAGCAGACCGACTAGCGTTAATGAGCAGTTCTTC.

V is TRBV6-6 and J is TRBJ1-6; 7 bases line up with TRBD1. CDR3 length: 15 amino acids. Trimming cost V 8 bases and J 4 bases; bases outside gene matches: 8. Germline CDR1 reads MNHNY; CDR2 reads SVGAGI (reference sequence). The CDR3 nucleotides are TGTGCCAGCGAGCCGACACAGGGGTATAATTCACCCCTCCACTTT. It is translated as CASEPTQGYNSPLHF.

As for this clone: Distinct nucleotide sequences in the sample also encode this CDR3. The rearrangement joins TRBV11-2 to TRBJ1-1; D remains unclear. The length of the CDR3 is 15 residues. Looked up from germline, CDR1 is SGHAT and CDR2 is FQNNGV. V lost 3 bases, J lost 5 bases, and 16 bases lay in between. CDR3 amino acids: CASSFSGGLGTEAFF. CDR3 bases: TGTGCCAGCAGCTTCTCCGGAGGGCTAGGAACTGAAGCTTTCTTT.

The chain recombines TRBV5-6 with TRBJ2-3, with 8 bases identical to TRBD1. V was clipped by 3 bases and J by 5 bases; unmatched bases: 8. CDR1 is SGHDT, CDR2 YYEEEE, per germline. The CDR3 has 15 residues. Written as DNA, the CDR3 is TGTGCCAGCAGCTCCTGGGACAGGCGGAAAGATACGCAGTATTTT. Translated: CASSSWDRRKDTQYF. The variable domain in full, completed from reference TRBV5-6 and TRBJ2-3, reads DAGVTQSPTHLIKTRGQQVTLRCSPKSGHDTVSWYQQALGQGPQFIFQYYEEEERQRGNFPDRFSGHQFPNYSSELNVNALLLGDSALYLCASSSWDRRKDTQYFGPGTRLTVL.

The rearrangement joins TRBV30 to TRBJ1-4, with TRBD1 identical over 10 bases. V was pared by 2 bases and J by 6 bases, with 3 bases of the junction left unmatched. This CDR3 is 14 amino acids long. CDR1 and CDR2 (germline): GTSNPN, SVGIG (reference sequence). The CDR3, as DNA: TGTGCCTGGAGTAGGGGACAGGGGTATGAAAAACTGTTTTTT. Amino acids: CAWSRGQGYEKLFF.

The rearrangement uses TRBV2 and TRBJ1-5; D is ambiguous. Trimming took 6 bases from V and 5 from J, leaving 11 bases between them. Per the germline V gene, CDR1 is SNHLY and CDR2 is FYNNEI. The CDR3 covers 13 residues. Here the CDR3 DNA reads TGTGCCAGCAGCCCCACTCAGGATCAGCCCCAGCATTTT. Protein product: CASSPTQDQPQHF.

J is TRBJ1-1 and V is TRBV30; D gene ambiguous. The CDR3 is made up of 13 amino acids. Germline-derived CDR1 and CDR2 are GTSNPN and SVGIG (reference sequence). V was trimmed by 3 bases and J by 1 base, leaving 9 bases between them. The chain's CDR3 is CAWRRTSNTEAFF. The CDR3 nucleotides read TGTGCCTGGAGAAGGACTTCGAACACTGAAGCTTTCTTT.

This chain connects TRBV7-2 to TRBJ2-1; TRBD2 matches 7 bases. The CDR3 is 13 residues long. The V and J ends lost 1 base and 15 bases, in that order; junction bases with no gene match: 9. CDR1 is SGHTA and CDR2 is FQGNSA in the germline V gene. DNA of the CDR3: TGTGCCAGCAGCTTAGGTGGCGGGAGAAGTAGGTTCTTC. This sequence encodes CASSLGGGRSRFF.

The chain has TRBV9 and TRBJ2-1, with 10 bases fitting TRBD2. The CDR3 spans 16 residues. Germline trimming cut 4 bases from V and 4 bases from J; bases unmatched to any gene: 8. The germline V gene encodes CDR1 SGDLS and CDR2 YYNGEE. CDR3: CASSWTSGSGYNEQFF. Written as DNA, the CDR3 is TGTGCCAGCAGCTGGACTAGCGGCTCGGGTTACAATGAGCAGTTCTTC.

CDR3 bases: TGTGCCTGGAGGACTAGCGAGAGCACAGATACGCAGTATTTT. Translated, it gives CAWRTSESTDTQYF. The chain employs TRBV30 and TRBJ2-3, with 8 nucleotides matching TRBD2. The V gene's germline CDR1 is GTSNPN and CDR2 SVGIG (reference sequence). This CDR3 contains 14 residues. The J segment lost 0 bases and the V segment lost 3 bases, leaving 2 bases of the junction unmatched.

CDR3 sequence reads: CSVEGRPSGYTF. The DNA of the CDR3 is TGCAGCGTTGAAGGCCGCCCTAGTGGCTACACCTTC. The V and J genes are TRBV29-1 and TRBJ1-2; D is unclear. This CDR3 has 12 residues. Germline V lookup: CDR1 SQVTM, CDR2 ANQGSEA. Trimming took off 1 base at V and 7 bases at J, with 10 bases between the two ends.

CDR3 sequence (DNA): TGTGCCAGCAGCCCGCGCGGGGGCTACGAGCAGTACGTC. Translation gives CASSPRGGYEQYV. V usage is TRBV6-1 and J usage is TRBJ2-7, with TRBD2 matching 7 bases. This CDR3 region has 13 residues. J gave up 3 bases and V 6 bases, and 5 bases lay outside the gene matches. Germline V CDR1 and CDR2: MNHNS, SASEGT.

The genes are TRBV6-2 or TRBV6-3 and TRBJ2-1, with 12 bases identical to TRBD2. This CDR3 spans 14 amino acids. Germline V lookup: CDR1 MNHEY, CDR2 SVGEGT. V lost 2 bases and J lost 14; bases outside the gene matches: 7. The CDR3 DNA reads as TGTGCCAGCAGTTACAGACTAGCGGGAGTCCGAAAGTTCTTC. Protein product: CASSYRLAGVRKFF.

The chain combines TRBV10-3 with TRBJ2-1, with 9 bases identical to TRBD1. The CDR3 loop spans 13 amino acids. Germline values: CDR1 ENHRY, CDR2 SYGVKD. Losses at the gene ends were 11 bases for V and 4 bases for J; bases not matched to a gene: 6. The CDR3 DNA follows: TGTGCCTCTTGGGACAGGGTTTACAATGAGCAGTTCTTC. The encoded protein is CASWDRVYNEQFF.

This clone appeared a single time. V gene TRBV7-6 combines with J gene TRBJ2-2, with D tentatively TRBD1 (5 bases). Germline-derived CDR1 and CDR2 are SGHVS and FNYEAQ. V was clipped by 6 bases and J by 1 base, with 9 bases between them. CDR3 length: 14 residues. Here the CDR3 reads CASSRTGNTGELFF. The CDR3 DNA reads TGTGCCAGCAGTCGTACAGGGAACACCGGGGAGCTGTTTTTT. Using reference TRBV7-6 and TRBJ2-2 for the parts outside the CDR3, the full variable domain is GAGVSQSPRYKVTKRGQDVALRCDPISGHVSLYWYRQALGQGPEFLTYFNYEAQQDKSGLPNDRFSAERPEGSISTLTIQRTEQRDSAMYRCASSRTGNTGELFFGEGSRLTVL.

The V and J genes are TRBV9 and TRBJ2-7; D is ambiguous. Trimming removed 0 bases at V and 3 bases at J, with 7 bases between. CDR3 length: 13 residues. Germline-derived CDR1 and CDR2 are SGDLS and YYNGEE. CDR3 bases: TGTGCCAGCAGCGTAGCGCCAGGCTACGAGCAGTACGTC. Translation gives CASSVAPGYEQYV.

The chain carries TRBV23-1 and TRBJ1-2; 7 nucleotides agree with TRBD1. TRBV23-1 is given ORF status, its function remaining uncertain. With V trimmed by 0 bases and J by 2 bases, 6 bases remained unmatched. This CDR3 has 16 residues. The CDR3 sequence: CASSQSDRDSNYGYTF. As DNA, the CDR3 is TGCGCCAGCAGTCAATCAGATCGGGACAGCAACTATGGCTACACCTTC.

The chain links TRBV4-1 to TRBJ1-1; TRBD1 might be the D (6 bases). CDR3 length: 17 amino acids. Trimming stripped 1 base from V and 0 bases from J, with 15 bases between. In germline, CDR1 is MGHRA, CDR2 YSYEKL. CDR3 bases: TGCGCCAGCAGCCAAGGACAGGCCTACCGAATGAACACTGAAGCTTTCTTT. It translates to CASSQGQAYRMNTEAFF.

The chain joins TRBV3-1 (or the pseudogene TRBV3-2) to TRBJ1-5, with 11 bases identical to TRBD1. Germline V gives CDR1 LGHDT, CDR2 YNNKEL (reference sequence). There are 15 residues in the CDR3. V was clipped by 3 bases and J by 10 bases; unmatched bases: 8. Here the CDR3 reads CASSHGTGGNFPQHF. CDR3 coding DNA: TGTGCCAGCAGCCACGGGACAGGGGGAAATTTTCCCCAGCATTTT.